This is a list of T cell receptor beta chains from one sample in a study of early T cells in non-severe SARS-CoV-2 infection. TCRdb re-analysed the 5' RACE reads in MiXCR, keeping a single row per CDR3 protein. The sample consists of tens of thousands of distinct CDR3 sequences, over 8% of them appearing once. This specimen consisted of whole blood, obtained at baseline. The receptor source for this set is an adult who was a healthcare worker with PCR-confirmed SARS-CoV-2 infection or an uninfected control (not recorded which). CDR3s include the opening cysteine and the closing phenylalanine or tryptophan. The order of the fields is D gene, CDR3 length, clone size, J gene, V gene, CDR3 DNA, CDR3 protein. D genes are given only for firm matches. Clone size is stated in some rows and not others, as once, few, many or a class when expanded.

>NA|13|many|TRBJ2-5|TRBV27
TGTGCCAGCAGTTTATACGCCCGGGAGACCCAGTACTTC
CASSLYARETQYF
>NA|14|few|TRBJ2-3|TRBV20-1
TGCAGTGCTAGGCCCGCGGAGGGGACGGATACGCAGTATTTT
CSARPAEGTDTQYF
>TRBD2|17|NA|TRBJ2-5|TRBV3-1
TGTGCCAGCAGCCAAAACGGTCTAGCGGGAGCGGCCGGGACCCAGTACTTC
CASSQNGLAGAAGTQYF
>NA|15|many|TRBJ2-7|TRBV7-2
TGTGCCAGCAGCTCGGGACCCGACCTCTCCTACGAGCAGTACTTC
CASSSGPDLSYEQYF
>NA|14|few|TRBJ2-6|TRBV7-9
TGTGCCAGCAGCCCCCAATCTGGGGCCAACGTCCTGACTTTC
CASSPQSGANVLTF
>NA|11|many|TRBJ2-7|TRBV29-1
TGCAGCGTCCAGGGGCCACACGAGCAGTACTTC
CSVQGPHEQYF
>NA|13|NA|TRBJ2-5|TRBV28
TGTGCCAGCAGCCCCTCAACGTACGAGACCCAGTACTTC
CASSPSTYETQYF
>TRBD2|14|NA|TRBJ2-1|TRBV12-3/TRBV12-4
TGTGCCAACGGACTAGCGGGGAGATACAATGAGCAGTTCTTC
CANGLAGRYNEQFF
>NA|21|many|TRBJ2-1|TRBV23-1
TGCGCCAGCAGTCAATATTCCGTCCCCAGGCGGGACGAGTGCCCCTACAATGAGCAGTTCTTC
CASSQYSVPRRDECPYNEQFF
>TRBD1|16|many|TRBJ2-3|TRBV24-1
TGTGCCACCAGTGATGAGGACAGGGGAGGCACAGATACGCAGTATTTT
CATSDEDRGGTDTQYF
>NA|14|few|TRBJ2-3|TRBV5-6
TGTGCCAGCAGCCCTGCCGGGGGCACAGATACGCAGTATTTT
CASSPAGGTDTQYF